Listed below are T cell receptor beta chains from one sample, sequenced in a study of blood T cell repertoires in COVID-19. Measured with immunoSEQ multiplex PCR; TCRdb has only the in-frame clones, and not every one. This sample has roughly 46,000 clones, with roughly four fifths found just once. Specimen: peripheral blood. Every receptor here comes from a man aged 60-69 years with acute or convalescent COVID-19. CDR3s include the opening cysteine and the closing phenylalanine or tryptophan.

v_call,cdr3_aa
TRBV29-1,CSVLAGGPNTQYF
TRBV14,CASSQEAGSIEKLFF
TRBV27,CASSFINSPLHF
TRBV9,CASSVEGDTQYF
TRBV2,CASSVDRAGGNEQFF
TRBV5-6,CASSLQGAEGYTF
TRBV5-5,CASSIWATTDTGELFF
TRBV5-4,CASSLGQGRTNVLTF
TRBV7-3,CASSQQAGTGYEQYF
TRBV4-3,CASSQDSPDRGLPNEKLFF
TRBV30,CAWSQGVGYTF
TRBV2,CASSGTGLAGGPLSSYNEQFF
TRBV5-1,CASSLGQGADEAFF
TRBV19,CASSLVGRDEAFF
TRBV5-1,CASSPRGGTGSPLHF
TRBV5-4,CASSLGTRNNEQFF
TRBV12-5,CASGQGTRRGNQPQHF
TRBV6-5,CASSNRGHDNQPQHF
TRBV5-4,CASSPGQGSTDTQYF
TRBV6-5,CASLEERAGEKLFF
TRBV19,CASSINSRTGALNQPQHF
TRBV19,CASAQQGASSYEQYF
TRBV5-6,CASSLGGNTEAFF